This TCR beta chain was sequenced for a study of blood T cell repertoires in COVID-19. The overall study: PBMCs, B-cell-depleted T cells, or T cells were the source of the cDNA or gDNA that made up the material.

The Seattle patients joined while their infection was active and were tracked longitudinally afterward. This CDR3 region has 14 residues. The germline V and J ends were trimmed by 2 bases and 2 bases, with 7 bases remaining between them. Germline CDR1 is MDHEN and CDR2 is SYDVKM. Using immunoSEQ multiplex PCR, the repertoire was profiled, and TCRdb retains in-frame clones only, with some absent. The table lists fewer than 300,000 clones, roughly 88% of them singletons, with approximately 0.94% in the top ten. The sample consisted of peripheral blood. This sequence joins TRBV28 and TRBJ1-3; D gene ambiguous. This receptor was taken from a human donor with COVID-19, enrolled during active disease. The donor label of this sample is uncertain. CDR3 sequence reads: CASSLRSTGNTIYF. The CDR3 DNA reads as TGTGCCAGCAGTTTACGCAGTACTGGAAACACCATATATTTT.